The present TCR beta chain was sequenced within a study of beta chain features in type 1 diabetes. Overall study: Sorted cell examination encompassed approximately 98,000,000 cells across all samples. The study, taken as a whole, reports: HLA influence on TCRB rearrangement stayed unresolved here. Individuals with type 1 diabetes displayed fewer insertions and more deletions at VDJ junctions. Among patients with Type 1 diabetes, TCRB CDR3s were moderately but significantly shorter in every one of the four CD4+ subsets.

V lost 4 bases, J lost 4 bases, and 7 bases stayed unmatched. The CDR3 is 16 amino acids. Per the germline V gene, CDR1 is SGHDT and CDR2 is YYEEEE. Reverse transcription of all isolated RNA meant that expressed TCRB transcripts were sequenced. TCRdb keeps only in-frame clones here, not all; method: immunoSEQ multiplex PCR. The sample shows 300,000 to 400,000 clones, approximately 13% of them seen only once. This clone was seen a single time. Antigen: not known. Sorting of CD4+ naive, central memory, regulatory and stem cell-like memory cells was performed via CD45RO/CCR7/CD25/CD127/CD95/CD27. The receptor was derived from a woman aged 18 to 35 with type 1 diabetes. Specimen: naive CD4+ T cells from blood. The chain uses TRBV5-6 and TRBJ2-1; 11 bases fit TRBD1. The CDR3 sequence is CASSPGGQGAYNEQFF. The DNA for the CDR3 is TGTGCCAGCAGCCCCGGCGGACAGGGGGCTTACAATGAGCAGTTCTTC.